This is a list of T cell receptor beta chains from one sample in a study of T-cell reconstitution after alpha-beta-depleted transplantation in children. Via MiXCR, TCRdb re-called the PCR reads, giving one row per CDR3 protein. The table has about 1,000,000 distinct CDR3 sequences, about 31% seen once; the top ten hold roughly 31%. Sequenced material: PBMCs, mostly from graft donor cells, taken 360 days after TCRalphabeta/CD19-depleted stem cell transplant. The receptors here all came from a boy in the first two years of life who had a stem cell transplant for SCID, so the T cells may come from the graft donor. CDR3s include the opening cysteine and the closing phenylalanine or tryptophan. The order of the fields is V gene, J gene, D gene, CDR3 protein. D genes are given only for firm matches.

TRBV20-1	TRBJ2-3	NA	CSARVGRSTDTQYF
TRBV15	TRBJ2-1	TRBD1	CATSPRTGKLNEQFF
TRBV12-3/TRBV12-4	TRBJ1-2	TRBD1	CASSLASTGPHGYTF
TRBV29-1	TRBJ2-7	NA	CSVLRDGYEQYF
TRBV6-5	TRBJ2-4	NA	CASSYSRGNIQYF
TRBV12-3/TRBV12-4	TRBJ2-5	NA	CASSPLLGVRGTQYF
TRBV6-2/TRBV6-3	TRBJ2-1	TRBD2	CASRDTGLLYNEQFF
TRBV20-1	TRBJ2-2	NA	CSARPRGTGELFF
TRBV12-3/TRBV12-4	TRBJ2-7	NA	CASSLAPGEIYEQYF
TRBV10-3	TRBJ2-5	NA	CAISESAGSETQYF